This entry lists 18 T cell receptor beta chains sequenced from one sample in a study of HIV-infected children after antiretroviral therapy interruption. The TCR library was built from RNA with a 3' RACE protocol and unique molecular identifiers. One entry per CDR3 protein, called by TCRdb with MiXCR from the 3' RACE reads. Of about 15,000 distinct CDR3 sequences in the sample, 3.4% were seen once. Treatment meaning: PENTA 11 planned treatment interruption arm or continuous ART arm. This specimen consisted of CD45RO+ CD8+ T cells from PBMCs, pooled from several time points, obtained from a donor given antiretroviral therapy, either interrupted or continuous. Indicated subset: memory CD8+ CD45RO+ CD45RA- T cells. These receptors all stem from a pool of human donors with HIV.

This clonotype was counted between two and nine times. This rearrangement joins TRBV2 to TRBJ2-2; tentative D call: TRBD2 (6 bases). The length of the CDR3 is 12 residues. V shed 8 bases and J shed 5 bases, with 9 bases lying between them. The germline V gene has CDR1 SNHLY and CDR2 FYNNEI. The CDR3 sequence is CASRGETGELFF. The CDR3 DNA is TGTGCCAGCCGCGGGGAAACCGGGGAGCTGTTTTTT.

This clonotype was detected ten times or more. The chain is built from TRBV7-9 and TRBJ2-7, with TRBD1 matching over 7 bases. The CDR3 totals 15 residues. Germline assignment: CDR1 SEHNR and CDR2 FQNEAQ (reference sequence). V dropped 5 bases and J dropped 5; count of bases not matched to a gene: 12. In DNA, the CDR3 is TGTGCCAGCAGCATTTTGACAGGGAGCGGAAACGAGCAGTACTTC. This gives the protein CASSILTGSGNEQYF.

The genes are TRBV6-1 and TRBJ1-1; the D gene is possibly TRBD1 (6 bases). Germline V gives CDR1 MNHNS, CDR2 SASEGT. Trimming removed 7 bases at V and 1 base at J, with 13 bases between. The length of the CDR3 is 14 residues. The CDR3 protein is CASMETGSNTEAFF. The CDR3 DNA follows: TGTGCCAGCATGGAGACAGGATCGAACACTGAAGCTTTCTTT.

This clonotype was found many times. The chain uses TRBV5-1 and TRBJ2-7; 8 bases line up with TRBD1. This CDR3 contains 16 residues. CDR1 and CDR2 (germline): SGHRS, YFSETQ. V lost 4 bases, J lost 3 bases, and 12 bases stayed unmatched. The CDR3, as DNA: TGCGCCAGCAGCGGCGGCCCGGGACAGGCCTTCTACGAGCAGTACTTC. It codes for CASSGGPGQAFYEQYF.

The chain couples TRBV21-1 to TRBJ2-7. TRBV21-1 is assigned pseudogene status. This CDR3 has 13 residues. The DNA for the CDR3 is TGTGCCAGCCGACACCCCGGCCCCTACGAGCAGTACTTC. Its protein product is CASRHPGPYEQYF.

This clonotype was observed many times. The chain employs TRBV4-1 and TRBJ1-2; D is unclear. The V gene's germline CDR1 is MGHRA and CDR2 YSYEKL. Trimming pared 0 bases from V and 2 bases from J, leaving 13 bases between. This CDR3 is 16 amino acids long. The CDR3, as DNA: TGCGCCAGCAGCCAAGAGGTATGGGCAGCGAACTATGGCTACACCTTC. Translating it yields CASSQEVWAANYGYTF.

This clonotype has ten or more counts. In DNA, the CDR3 is TGTGCCAGCAGCTCCTACCCCGGGACAGGGTACGAGCAGTACTTC. Translation gives CASSSYPGTGYEQYF. V is TRBV7-2 and J is TRBJ2-7; 9 bases map to TRBD1. CDR1 is SGHTA, CDR2 FQGNSA, per germline. This CDR3 is 15 amino acids long. V lost 4 bases, J lost 4 bases, and 8 bases stayed unmatched.

This clonotype was recorded at least ten times. The chain combines TRBV6-4 with TRBJ2-2; D unclear. Germline V gives CDR1 MRHNA, CDR2 SNTAGT. CDR3 length: 14 amino acids. The V and J ends lost 7 bases and 6 bases respectively, with 15 bases between them. CDR3: CASKSTTVAGELFF. The CDR3 DNA sequence: TGTGCCAGCAAATCCACGACTGTCGCCGGGGAGCTGTTTTTT.

There are many counts of this clonotype. The chain uses TRBV5-4 and TRBJ2-5; 9 bases fit TRBD2. Looked up from germline, CDR1 is SGHNT and CDR2 is YYREEE (reference sequence). This CDR3 is 16 amino acids long. Germline trimming cut 4 bases from V and 2 bases from J; bases unmatched to any gene: 9. The CDR3 here is CASSEFSGGLQETQYF. The CDR3 DNA reads TGTGCCAGCAGCGAATTTAGCGGGGGACTTCAAGAGACCCAGTACTTC.

This clonotype was detected many times. The CDR3 reads CASSIRDEEAGELFF. In nucleotides, the CDR3 is TGTGCCAGCAGTATCCGGGACGAGGAGGCCGGGGAGCTGTTTTTT. The chain has TRBV2 and TRBJ2-2, with D perhaps being TRBD1 or TRBD2 (5 bases each). Trimming took 5 bases from V and 6 from J, leaving 16 bases between them. The CDR3 runs 15 residues. Germline loops: CDR1 SNHLY, CDR2 FYNNEI. Complete variable domain (other parts from reference TRBV2 and TRBJ2-2): EPEVTQTPSHQVTQMGQEVILRCVPISNHLYFYWYRQILGQKVEFLVSFYNNEISEKSEIFDDQFSVERPDGSNFTLKIRSTKLEDSAMYFCASSIRDEEAGELFFGEGSRLTVL.

There are many counts of this clonotype. The chain couples TRBV24-1 to TRBJ2-2; no firm D call. V lost 1 base, J lost 0 bases, and 5 bases lay in between. CDR3 size: 15 residues. Per the germline V gene, CDR1 is KGHDR and CDR2 is SFDVKD. CDR3 sequence reads: CATSDLLPNTGELFF. DNA of the CDR3: TGTGCCACCAGTGATTTATTACCGAACACCGGGGAGCTGTTTTTT.

Ten or more counts support this clonotype. The V and J genes are TRBV5-6 and TRBJ1-3; maybe TRBD1 (6 bases). Germline V lookup: CDR1 SGHDT, CDR2 YYEEEE. The CDR3 runs 15 residues. Between the trimmed V and J ends, which lost 10 bases and 0 bases, there was a span of 17 bases. The CDR3 region is CASGTGPSSGNTIYF. The CDR3 DNA sequence: TGTGCCTCGGGAACAGGGCCCAGCTCTGGAAACACCATATATTTT.

In this sample, this clonotype turned up many times. The chain uses TRBV10-2 and TRBJ2-2; no reliable D call. The V gene's germline CDR1 is WSHSY and CDR2 SAAADI. This CDR3 is built from 15 residues. V lost 4 bases and J lost 5, with 14 bases in between. CDR3 nucleotides: TGCGCCAGCAGTGCTGAGCCGGACGGGACCGGGGAGCTGTTTTTT. As protein: CASSAEPDGTGELFF.

This clonotype has a count of ten or more. V usage is TRBV20-1 and J usage is TRBJ1-5; D remains unclear. The V end lost 2 bases, the J end lost 2 bases, and 10 bases lay between the germline ends. The CDR3 runs 14 residues. Germline V CDR1 and CDR2: DFQATT, SNEGSKA (reference sequence). The CDR3 region has the DNA TGCAGTGCTAGATCGCTTGAGGGCAATCAGCCCCAGCATTTT. Translation: CSARSLEGNQPQHF.

This clonotype was seen ten or more times. The V and J genes are TRBV13 and TRBJ2-1, with D uncertain. Trimming stripped 3 bases from V and 1 base from J, with 13 bases between. The germline gives CDR1 PRHDT, CDR2 FYEKMQ (reference sequence). The CDR3 consists of 16 residues. CDR3: CASSLGGYGSYNEQFF. CDR3 DNA: TGTGCCAGCAGCTTGGGCGGATACGGTTCCTACAATGAGCAGTTCTTC.

This clonotype was found a few times. The genes are TRBV3-1 and TRBJ2-1; tentative D call: TRBD2 (7 bases). The germline V and J ends were trimmed by 0 bases and 10 bases, with 16 bases remaining between them. Germline values: CDR1 LGHDT, CDR2 YNNKEL (reference sequence). CDR3 length: 15 residues. The DNA of the CDR3 is TGTGCCAGCAGCCAAGATAGGGGGGGGCCGCCCGAGCAGTTCTTC. Its protein is CASSQDRGGPPEQFF.

This clonotype came up many times. The chain employs TRBV4-2 and TRBJ2-2; TRBD2 agrees at 11 bases. Germline trimming cut 4 bases from V and 2 bases from J; bases unmatched to any gene: 6. The CDR3 spans 17 residues. CDR1 LGHNA and CDR2 YNFKEQ come from the germline V gene. The chain's CDR3 is CASSPLAGGPNTGELFF. The CDR3, as DNA: TGTGCCAGCAGCCCCCTAGCGGGAGGCCCAAACACCGGGGAGCTGTTTTTT.

The chain combines TRBV6-4 with TRBJ2-2; the match to TRBD2 covers 10 bases. The CDR3 covers 14 residues. The trim removed 4 bases at V and 4 bases at J, leaving 0 bases unmatched. Germline CDR1 MRHNA, CDR2 SNTAGT. CDR3 in DNA: TGTGCCAGCAGTGGACTAGCGGGCACCGGGGAGCTGTTTTTT. Residues: CASSGLAGTGELFF.